The TCR beta chain under discussion was sequenced for a study of T cell repertoires in cytomegalovirus infection. For the study at large: Recently identified HLA-C-restricted CMV epitopes and well-studied HLA-B-restricted CMV epitopes were used by the study. Public TCR beta signature analysis indicated the presence of both CMV infection and matching HLA type. Study results and limitations: What dominated the ex vivo response were HLA-C-restricted CMV-specific TCR beta clonotypes. There were carriers of CMV plus the relevant HLA, and cumulative public TCR beta family frequency identified them.

Each CDR3 protein is one row after TCRdb ran MiXCR on the reads. The sample consists of 80,000 to 95,000 distinct CDR3 sequences, 29% of them appearing once. J lost 3 bases, V lost 5 bases, and 4 bases had no gene match. The V gene's germline CDR1 is SGHNT and CDR2 YENEEA. The CDR3 totals 15 residues. As to this clonotype: The antigen is not known.

The rearrangement joins TRBV11-3 to TRBJ2-2; 9 nucleotides match TRBD2. The sample in question was CD8+ T cells from cultured PBMCs, obtained from culture after CMV antigen stimulation. This TCR was sampled from a human donor in good health (CMV status not recorded). Some clones in this sample may be carry-over from other donors' samples. CDR3 protein: CASSVSGGDTGELFF. CDR3 DNA: TGTGCCAGCAGCGTTAGCGGGGGAGACACCGGGGAGCTGTTTTTT. The full variable domain, completed using reference TRBV11-3 and TRBJ2-2, is EAGVVQSPRYKIIEKKQPVAFWCNPISGHNTLYWYLQNLGQGPELLIRYENEEAVDDSQLPKDRFSAERLKGVDSTLKIQPAELGDSAVYLCASSVSGGDTGELFFGEGSRLTVL.